The T cell receptor beta chain under discussion was sequenced for a study of radiotherapy plus CTLA-4 blockade in lung cancer. Study in general: Among enrolled patients, over 15% responded and 25% to 35% achieved disease control. Overall study findings and caveats: With interferon-beta, early dynamics of blood T cell clones were reported to best predict response. Tumor-origin TCR clones grew in blood after radiotherapy plus ipilimumab.

Comments on this clone: Its antigen is unidentified.

With ipilimumab providing CTLA-4 blockade, focal radiation was administered to patients who had chemo-refractory metastatic non-small-cell lung cancer. Repertoires were generated with immunoSEQ multiplex PCR, while TCRdb's copy carries only in-frame clones and drops some. The sample consists of about 80,000 clones, approximately 80% of them appearing once. Germline V lookup: CDR1 SGDLS, CDR2 YYNGEE. The CDR3 totals 17 residues. The ends lost 3 bases at V and 0 bases at J; junction bases unmatched: 8. The J gene is TRBJ2-2, the V gene TRBV9; 7 nucleotides agree with TRBD1. This receptor was obtained from a human donor with non-small cell lung cancer who had stable disease on radiotherapy plus ipilimumab. Sequencing was performed on peripheral blood, taken from a patient treated with radiotherapy plus ipilimumab. The CDR3: CASSEGTVLPNTGELFF. In nucleotides, the CDR3 is TGTGCCAGCAGCGAGGGGACAGTCTTACCGAACACCGGGGAGCTGTTTTTT.